The following is a T cell receptor beta chain sequence with its context. Its antigen remains unknown. These data come from a study of cytomegalovirus exposure and HLA in healthy donors. The study, taken as a whole, reports: Specific recognition of CMV antigens was confirmed in vitro for three chains (all CMV-associated). Rare TCR sequences predominated, though certain public TCRs were found in many donors.

Repertoires were generated with immunoSEQ multiplex PCR, while TCRdb's copy carries only in-frame clones and drops some. Of approximately 210,000 clones listed, about 86% are singletons. Germline V gives CDR1 SNHLY, CDR2 FYNNEI. Trimming took 4 bases from V and 4 from J; bases not matched to a gene: 7. This CDR3 has 16 residues. The sequence was obtained from a woman aged 18-29 years in good health and CMV-seronegative. This chain connects TRBV2 to TRBJ2-3; 11 bases are shared with TRBD2. The sample was PBMCs. The CDR3 sequence: CASSGIAGGMPDTQYF. For the CDR3, the DNA is TGTGCCAGCAGTGGAATAGCGGGAGGGATGCCAGATACGCAGTATTTT.